This T cell receptor beta chain came from a study of radiotherapy plus CTLA-4 blockade in lung cancer. Study-level findings and limits: According to reports, early shifts in blood T cell clones, alongside interferon-beta, forecast response most accurately.

Here immunoSEQ multiplex PCR was the method, and the copy in TCRdb shows in-frame clones only, minus some. The sample holds more than 80,000 clones, over 75% seen once. People whose metastatic non-small-cell lung cancer was chemo-refractory got focal radiation along with CTLA-4 blockade by ipilimumab. With regard to this clone: As yet, its antigen is unknown.

Germline V lookup: CDR1 MNHNY, CDR2 SVGAGI (reference sequence). The CDR3 loop spans 16 amino acids. V dropped 2 bases and J dropped 3; count of bases not matched to a gene: 7. The chain links TRBV6-6 to TRBJ2-3; 8 bases agree with TRBD2. This TCR was recovered from a human donor with non-small cell lung cancer that progressed on radiotherapy plus ipilimumab. Some clones in this sample may be carry-over from other donors' samples. The sample consisted of peripheral blood, taken from a patient treated with radiotherapy plus ipilimumab. CDR3 nucleotide sequence: TGTGCCAGCAGTTACCGGATCGGGGGGGCAACAGATACGCAGTATTTT. It is translated as CASSYRIGGATDTQYF.